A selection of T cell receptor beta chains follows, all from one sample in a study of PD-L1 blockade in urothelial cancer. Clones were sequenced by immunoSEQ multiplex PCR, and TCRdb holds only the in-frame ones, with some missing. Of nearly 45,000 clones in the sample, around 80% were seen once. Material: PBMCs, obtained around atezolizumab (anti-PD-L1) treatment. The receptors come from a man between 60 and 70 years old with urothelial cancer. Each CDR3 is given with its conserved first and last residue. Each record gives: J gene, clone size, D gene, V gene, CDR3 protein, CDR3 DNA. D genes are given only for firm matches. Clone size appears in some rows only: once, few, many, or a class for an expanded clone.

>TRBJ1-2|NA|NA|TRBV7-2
CASSLGGQANYGYTF
TGTGCCAGCAGCTTAGGGGGGCAAGCTAACTATGGCTACACCTTC
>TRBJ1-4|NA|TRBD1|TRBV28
CASSSGQLNEKLFF
TGTGCCAGCAGTTCGGGACAGCTTAATGAAAAACTGTTTTTT
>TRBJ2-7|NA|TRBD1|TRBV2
CASSAGQVGYEQYF
TGTGCCAGCAGTGCCGGACAGGTCGGCTACGAGCAGTACTTC
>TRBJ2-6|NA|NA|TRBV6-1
CASSERGSGANVLTF
TGTGCCAGCAGTGAAAGGGGCTCTGGGGCCAACGTCCTGACTTTC
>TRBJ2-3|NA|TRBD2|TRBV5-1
CASSLGGTSGTDTQYF
TGCGCCAGCAGCCTAGGCGGGACTAGCGGAACAGATACGCAGTATTTT
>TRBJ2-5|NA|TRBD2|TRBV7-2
CASSLAVAGETQYF
TGTGCCAGCAGCTTAGCGGTAGCGGGGGAGACCCAGTACTTC
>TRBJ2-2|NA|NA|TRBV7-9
CASSFRASDRELFF
TGTGCCAGCAGCTTTAGAGCATCCGACAGGGAGCTGTTTTTT
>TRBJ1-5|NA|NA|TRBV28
CASSVGRGGEPQHF
TGTGCCAGCAGTGTTGGAAGGGGTGGGGAACCCCAGCATTTT
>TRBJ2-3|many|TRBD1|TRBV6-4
CASSESRDSSTDTQYF
TGTGCCAGCAGTGAGTCCCGGGACAGCAGCACAGATACGCAGTATTTT
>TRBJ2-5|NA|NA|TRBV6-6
CASTGVRETQYF
TGTGCCAGCACAGGGGTCCGAGAGACCCAGTACTTC
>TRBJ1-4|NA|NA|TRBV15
CATSREAATNEKLFF
TGTGCCACCAGCAGAGAGGCAGCAACTAATGAAAAACTGTTTTTT
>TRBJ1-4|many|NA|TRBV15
CATSRVRVPPEKLFF
TGTGCCACCAGCAGAGTCAGGGTTCCCCCAGAAAAACTGTTTTTT
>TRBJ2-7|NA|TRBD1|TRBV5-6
CASSLWAGGTDYEQYF
TGTGCCAGCAGCTTGTGGGCAGGGGGTACTGACTACGAGCAGTACTTC
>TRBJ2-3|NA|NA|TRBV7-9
CASSPGTASTDTQYF
TGTGCCAGCAGCCCGGGGACTGCCAGCACAGATACGCAGTATTTT
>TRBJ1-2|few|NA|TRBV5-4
CASSADSNNYGYTF
TGTGCCAGCAGCGCGGACAGCAATAACTATGGCTACACCTTC
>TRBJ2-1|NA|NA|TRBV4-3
CASSQGELGYNEQFF
TGCGCCAGCAGCCAAGGGGAGTTGGGCTACAATGAGCAGTTCTTC
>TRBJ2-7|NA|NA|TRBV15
CATSRDRVYTYEQYF
TGTGCCACCAGCAGAGACAGGGTGTACACCTACGAGCAGTACTTC
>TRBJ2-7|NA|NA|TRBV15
CATSRGTIGLYEQYF
TGTGCCACCAGCAGAGGGACAATTGGTCTCTACGAGCAGTACTTC